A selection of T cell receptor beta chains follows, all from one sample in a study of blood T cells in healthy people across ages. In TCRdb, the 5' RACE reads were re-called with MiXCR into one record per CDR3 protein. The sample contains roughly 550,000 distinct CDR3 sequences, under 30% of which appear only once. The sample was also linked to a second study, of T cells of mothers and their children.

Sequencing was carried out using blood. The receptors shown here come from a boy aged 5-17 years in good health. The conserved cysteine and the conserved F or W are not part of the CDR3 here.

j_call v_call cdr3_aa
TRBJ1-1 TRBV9 ASSVGPGAGAMNTEAF
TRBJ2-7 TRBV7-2 ASSSLASGWGEQY
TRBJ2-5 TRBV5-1 ASSLDMVAGLQETQY
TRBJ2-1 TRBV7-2 ASSSSGAGSYNEQF
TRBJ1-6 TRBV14 ASSQGQYNSPLH
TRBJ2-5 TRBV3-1 ASSQEGAGGETQY
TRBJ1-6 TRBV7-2 ASSLVPGGISPLH
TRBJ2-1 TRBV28 ASLRRNYNEQF
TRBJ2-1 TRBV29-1 SVTGQGASDEQF
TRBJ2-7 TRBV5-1 ASSLAETSGGYEQY
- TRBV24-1 ATSADSSYEQY
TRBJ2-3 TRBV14 ASSQFAEIPDTQY
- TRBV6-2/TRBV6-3 ASSKKGGNQRYEQY
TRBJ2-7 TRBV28 ASSRTGGGKDEQY
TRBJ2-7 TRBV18 ASSPPTGYYEQY
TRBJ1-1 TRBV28 ASLTGGHDTEAF
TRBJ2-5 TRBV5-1 ASSLDSGPGLY
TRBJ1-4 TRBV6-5 ASSYSTGENEKLF
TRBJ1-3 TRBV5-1 ASSLGTGRGLSGNTIY
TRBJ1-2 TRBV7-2 ASSLAMGGPYGYT
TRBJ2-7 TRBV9 ASSVGTGIYEQY
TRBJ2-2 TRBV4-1 ASSLLETGELF
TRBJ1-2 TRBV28 ASSAPGQGGGYT
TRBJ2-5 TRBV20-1 SATDEWYQETQY
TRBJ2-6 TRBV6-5 ASSYRRAAGANVLT
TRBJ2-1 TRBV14 ASSQDPPSAARVEQF
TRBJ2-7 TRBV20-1 SARDPPSYEQY
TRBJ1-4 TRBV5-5 ASSLGGVRSEKLF
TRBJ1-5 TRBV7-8 ASSLATDNQPQH
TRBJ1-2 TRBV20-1 SAPAPGGPGYT
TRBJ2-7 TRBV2 ASRTSGLSYEQY